The rows below give T cell receptor beta chains drawn from one sample of a study of long-term antiretroviral therapy in people with HIV. Repertoires were generated with immunoSEQ multiplex PCR, while TCRdb's copy carries only in-frame clones and drops some. The table records over 15,000 clones, about 79% of them present only once. The sample was unsorted PBMCs, taken 1.5 years before starting antiretroviral therapy. Receptor source: a woman in her forties or fifties with HIV. The CDR3 runs from the conserved cysteine through the conserved F or W. The order of the fields is V gene, CDR3 length, J gene, D gene, clone size, CDR3 DNA, CDR3 protein. A D gene is named only where the DNA matches it firmly. The size field is filled for only some rows; it gives once, few, many or a size class.

v_call: TRBV11-1
cdr3_length: 12
j_call: TRBJ2-7
d_call: TRBD1
clone_size: few
cdr3_nt: TGTGCCAGCAGCTATGGGACAGCTGAGCAGTACTTC
cdr3_aa: CASSYGTAEQYF

v_call: TRBV5-5
cdr3_length: 17
j_call: TRBJ2-3
d_call: TRBD2
clone_size: .
cdr3_nt: TGTGCCAGCAGCTACTCCACGACTAGCGGGGGGGCCTTTACGCAGTATTTT
cdr3_aa: CASSYSTTSGGAFTQYF

v_call: TRBV5-5
cdr3_length: 14
j_call: TRBJ1-4
d_call: TRBD1
clone_size: .
cdr3_nt: TGTGCCAGCAGCCCTGGACAGGGGCGGCAAAAACTGTTTTTT
cdr3_aa: CASSPGQGRQKLFF

v_call: TRBV7-8
cdr3_length: 15
j_call: TRBJ2-3
d_call: .
clone_size: large
cdr3_nt: TGTGCCAGCAGCCCTCTAGGTGGAGGCACAGATACGCAGTATTTT
cdr3_aa: CASSPLGGGTDTQYF

v_call: TRBV10-3
cdr3_length: 13
j_call: TRBJ2-5
d_call: .
clone_size: .
cdr3_nt: TGTGCCATCGGGGGTCCGGTCGGGGAGACCCAGTACTTC
cdr3_aa: CAIGGPVGETQYF

v_call: TRBV5-5
cdr3_length: 14
j_call: TRBJ1-2
d_call: .
clone_size: .
cdr3_nt: TGTGCCAGCACCAACACGGACAGAAACTATGGCTACACCTTC
cdr3_aa: CASTNTDRNYGYTF

v_call: TRBV6-5
cdr3_length: 14
j_call: TRBJ1-6
d_call: TRBD1
clone_size: few
cdr3_nt: TGTGCCAGCAGTAGGACAGGGGAAGGTTCACCCCTCCACTTT
cdr3_aa: CASSRTGEGSPLHF

v_call: TRBV6-1
cdr3_length: 17
j_call: TRBJ1-1
d_call: TRBD1
clone_size: .
cdr3_nt: TGTGCCAGCAGTGCGGGACAGGGGTTTGTCATGAACACTGAAGCTTTCTTT
cdr3_aa: CASSAGQGFVMNTEAFF

v_call: TRBV5-1
cdr3_length: 16
j_call: TRBJ2-1
d_call: TRBD1
clone_size: .
cdr3_nt: TGCGCCAGCAGCTTGAACCCCGGGACAGGGTGGGATGAGCAGTTCTTC
cdr3_aa: CASSLNPGTGWDEQFF

v_call: TRBV11-1
cdr3_length: 16
j_call: TRBJ1-6
d_call: TRBD1
clone_size: .
cdr3_nt: TGTGCCAGCAGCTTAGGAGGGGGCCCCCACGATTCACCCCTCCACTTT
cdr3_aa: CASSLGGGPHDSPLHF

v_call: TRBV18
cdr3_length: 14
j_call: TRBJ1-1
d_call: .
clone_size: .
cdr3_nt: TGTGCCAGCTCACCACAGATCGACAACACTGAAGCTTTCTTT
cdr3_aa: CASSPQIDNTEAFF

v_call: TRBV6-5
cdr3_length: 13
j_call: TRBJ1-2
d_call: .
clone_size: .
cdr3_nt: TGTGCCAGCAGTTACTCGGGGGTTAGTGGCTACACCTTC
cdr3_aa: CASSYSGVSGYTF

v_call: TRBV4-1
cdr3_length: 15
j_call: TRBJ1-1
d_call: .
clone_size: few
cdr3_nt: TGCGCCAGCAGCCAAGGGCCAGGGAAAGACACTGAAGCTTTCTTT
cdr3_aa: CASSQGPGKDTEAFF

v_call: TRBV6-5
cdr3_length: 14
j_call: TRBJ2-5
d_call: .
clone_size: .
cdr3_nt: TGTGCCAGCAGAGGTGGGGGGGCCGTGGAGACCCAGTACTTC
cdr3_aa: CASRGGGAVETQYF

v_call: TRBV7-8
cdr3_length: 13
j_call: TRBJ1-1
d_call: .
clone_size: .
cdr3_nt: TGTGCCAGCAGCCCCAGGATGAACACTGAAGCTTTCTTT
cdr3_aa: CASSPRMNTEAFF

v_call: TRBV2
cdr3_length: 14
j_call: TRBJ1-6
d_call: .
clone_size: few
cdr3_nt: TGTGCCAGCAGTGAATCGGCAGGGAATTCACCCCTCCACTTT
cdr3_aa: CASSESAGNSPLHF

v_call: TRBV7-8
cdr3_length: 14
j_call: TRBJ1-1
d_call: .
clone_size: .
cdr3_nt: TGTGCCAGCAGCCCGAACACGAAGAACACTGAAGCTTTCTTT
cdr3_aa: CASSPNTKNTEAFF

v_call: TRBV29-1
cdr3_length: 14
j_call: TRBJ1-5
d_call: TRBD1
clone_size: .
cdr3_nt: TGCAGCGTTGTGGGGACAGGGAGTGACCAGCCCCAGCATTTT
cdr3_aa: CSVVGTGSDQPQHF

v_call: TRBV6-6
cdr3_length: 16
j_call: TRBJ1-1
d_call: TRBD1
clone_size: .
cdr3_nt: TGTGCCAGCATGCCGGGACAGGGGCTCGGGGACACTGAAGCTTTCTTT
cdr3_aa: CASMPGQGLGDTEAFF

v_call: TRBV21-1
cdr3_length: 15
j_call: TRBJ2-1
d_call: .
clone_size: .
cdr3_nt: TGTGCCAGCAGCAAAGGGAGGACAGGGGGCGGTGAGCAGTTCTTC
cdr3_aa: CASSKGRTGGGEQFF

v_call: TRBV6-5
cdr3_length: 14
j_call: TRBJ1-2
d_call: .
clone_size: .
cdr3_nt: TGTGCCAGCAGTTACTCCGGGGGGGCTAATGGCTACACCTTC
cdr3_aa: CASSYSGGANGYTF

v_call: TRBV2
cdr3_length: 15
j_call: TRBJ1-5
d_call: .
clone_size: .
cdr3_nt: TGTGCCAGCAGCGGCGGGGAGGCTAGCAATCAGCCCCAGCATTTT
cdr3_aa: CASSGGEASNQPQHF

v_call: TRBV7-9
cdr3_length: 14
j_call: TRBJ2-2
d_call: .
clone_size: .
cdr3_nt: TGTGCCAGCAGCTTGGACTCCTACACCGGGGAGCTGTTTTTT
cdr3_aa: CASSLDSYTGELFF

v_call: TRBV5-1
cdr3_length: 13
j_call: TRBJ1-2
d_call: .
clone_size: .
cdr3_nt: TGCGCCAGCAGCTTGGAAGGCAGCTATGGCTACACCTTC
cdr3_aa: CASSLEGSYGYTF

v_call: TRBV11-2
cdr3_length: 13
j_call: TRBJ1-5
d_call: .
clone_size: .
cdr3_nt: TGTGCCAGCAGCTATGATAGCAATCAGCCCCAGCATTTT
cdr3_aa: CASSYDSNQPQHF

v_call: TRBV9
cdr3_length: 15
j_call: TRBJ1-1
d_call: TRBD1
clone_size: .
cdr3_nt: TGTGCCAGCAGCGCCGCCAGGGGGGGAAACACTGAAGCTTTCTTT
cdr3_aa: CASSAARGGNTEAFF

v_call: TRBV6-5
cdr3_length: 14
j_call: TRBJ1-2
d_call: .
clone_size: .
cdr3_nt: TGTGCCAGCAGATTCAACAGGGACGCCTATGGCTACACCTTC
cdr3_aa: CASRFNRDAYGYTF

v_call: TRBV7-9
cdr3_length: 13
j_call: TRBJ1-2
d_call: .
clone_size: .
cdr3_nt: TGTGCCAGCAGCTTAGCGGCAGAGGGAGGCTACACCTTC
cdr3_aa: CASSLAAEGGYTF

v_call: TRBV6-6
cdr3_length: 10
j_call: TRBJ1-1
d_call: .
clone_size: once
cdr3_nt: TGTGCCAGCAGTATAGAGCGGGCTTTCTTT
cdr3_aa: CASSIERAFF

v_call: TRBV4-1
cdr3_length: 15
j_call: TRBJ2-1
d_call: .
clone_size: .
cdr3_nt: TGCGCCAGCAGCCAAGTGGTGGGGCTGGTGGATGAGCAGTTCTTC
cdr3_aa: CASSQVVGLVDEQFF

v_call: TRBV7-7
cdr3_length: 15
j_call: TRBJ2-2
d_call: .
clone_size: .
cdr3_nt: TGTGCCAGCAGCCCGTTTGGGTCGAACACCGGGGAGCTGTTTTTT
cdr3_aa: CASSPFGSNTGELFF

v_call: TRBV27
cdr3_length: 13
j_call: TRBJ1-6
d_call: TRBD1
clone_size: .
cdr3_nt: TGTGCCAGCAGGAGGACAGGGGGTTCACCCCTCCACTTT
cdr3_aa: CASRRTGGSPLHF

v_call: TRBV2
cdr3_length: 14
j_call: TRBJ1-4
d_call: .
clone_size: .
cdr3_nt: TGTGCCAGCAGTGTTTTTCCAGGGTTTGAAAAACTGTTTTTT
cdr3_aa: CASSVFPGFEKLFF

v_call: TRBV9
cdr3_length: 14
j_call: TRBJ1-4
d_call: .
clone_size: .
cdr3_nt: TGTGCCAGCAGCGTAACAGGAGGAGGAGAAAAACTGTTTTTT
cdr3_aa: CASSVTGGGEKLFF

v_call: TRBV11-2
cdr3_length: 13
j_call: TRBJ1-2
d_call: .
clone_size: few
cdr3_nt: TGTGCCAGCAGACCACTCAGGGAAAATGGCTACACCTTC
cdr3_aa: CASRPLRENGYTF

v_call: TRBV6-1
cdr3_length: 13
j_call: TRBJ2-5
d_call: .
clone_size: .
cdr3_nt: TGTGCCAGCAGTGAAGGGTTCAGGGAGACCCAGTACTTC
cdr3_aa: CASSEGFRETQYF

v_call: TRBV5-1
cdr3_length: 12
j_call: TRBJ2-5
d_call: .
clone_size: .
cdr3_nt: TGCGCCAGCAGCTTGGATCAGGAGACCCAGTACTTC
cdr3_aa: CASSLDQETQYF

v_call: TRBV19
cdr3_length: 13
j_call: TRBJ1-1
d_call: .
clone_size: .
cdr3_nt: TGTGCCAGTATTGAGCGTCTGAACACTGAAGCTTTCTTT
cdr3_aa: CASIERLNTEAFF

v_call: TRBV29-1
cdr3_length: 14
j_call: TRBJ2-7
d_call: .
clone_size: .
cdr3_nt: TGCAGCGTTGAAGACGCCGACAGATCCTACGAGCAGTACTTC
cdr3_aa: CSVEDADRSYEQYF

v_call: TRBV5-1
cdr3_length: 17
j_call: TRBJ2-3
d_call: TRBD2
clone_size: .
cdr3_nt: TGCGCCAGCAGCTTGGGTGTTAGCGGGGGGGCTAAAGATACGCAGTATTTT
cdr3_aa: CASSLGVSGGAKDTQYF

v_call: TRBV19
cdr3_length: 13
j_call: TRBJ1-2
d_call: .
clone_size: medium-sized
cdr3_nt: TGTGCCAGTAGTATAACCCAGGGGAGCGGCTACACCTTC
cdr3_aa: CASSITQGSGYTF

v_call: TRBV19
cdr3_length: 15
j_call: TRBJ2-3
d_call: .
clone_size: .
cdr3_nt: TGTGCCAGCAGAGATGGAGGGGTGAGCACAGATACGCAGTATTTT
cdr3_aa: CASRDGGVSTDTQYF

v_call: TRBV9
cdr3_length: 16
j_call: TRBJ1-2
d_call: .
clone_size: .
cdr3_nt: TGTGCCAGCAGCGTAGACGGAACAGGGTCCCGGGGTGGCTACACCTTC
cdr3_aa: CASSVDGTGSRGGYTF